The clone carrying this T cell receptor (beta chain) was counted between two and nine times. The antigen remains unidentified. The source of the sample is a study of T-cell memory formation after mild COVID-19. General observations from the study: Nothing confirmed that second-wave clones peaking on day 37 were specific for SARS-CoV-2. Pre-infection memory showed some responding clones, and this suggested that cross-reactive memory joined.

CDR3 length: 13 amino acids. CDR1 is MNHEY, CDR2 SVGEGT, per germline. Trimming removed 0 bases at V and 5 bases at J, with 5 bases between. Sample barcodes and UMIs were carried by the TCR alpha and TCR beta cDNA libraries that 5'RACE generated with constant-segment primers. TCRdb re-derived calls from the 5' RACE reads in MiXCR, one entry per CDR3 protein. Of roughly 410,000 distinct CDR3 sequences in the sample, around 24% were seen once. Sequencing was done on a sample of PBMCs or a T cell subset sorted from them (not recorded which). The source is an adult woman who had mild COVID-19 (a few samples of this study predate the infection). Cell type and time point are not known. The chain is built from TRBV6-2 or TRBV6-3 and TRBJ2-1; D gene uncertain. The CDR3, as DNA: TGTGCCAGCAGTTACTCGGAACACAATGAGCAGTTCTTC. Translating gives CASSYSEHNEQFF.